These T cell receptor beta chains were read from a single sample in a study of regulatory T cells in long-lasting Graves disease. MiXCR, run by TCRdb on the multiplex PCR reads, gives a single entry per CDR3 protein. The repertoire holds approximately 690,000 distinct CDR3 sequences, with approximately 31% as singletons. The sample was peripheral blood mononuclear cells (PBMCs), taken when the disease was refractory, from a patient treated with antithyroid drugs. The receptor source for this set is a female donor with Graves disease. The CDR3 runs from the conserved cysteine through the conserved F or W. A D gene is named only where the DNA matches it firmly. Some rows have no size entry. The others give once, few or many, or a class for an expanded clone.

v_gene,j_gene,len,abundance,d_gene,CDR3aa,CDR3nt
TRBV2,TRBJ2-5,13,many,NA,CASSRQPQETQYF,TGTGCCAGCTCCAGACAGCCCCAAGAGACCCAGTACTTC
TRBV30,TRBJ1-2,17,few,NA,CAWSGYGTLKFRDGYTF,TGTGCCTGGAGTGGTTACGGGACTCTAAAGTTCAGGGATGGCTACACCTTC
TRBV2,TRBJ1-2,15,few,NA,CASNTGLGGKNGYTF,TGTGCCAGCAATACAGGCCTAGGCGGGAAGAATGGCTACACCTTC
TRBV6-9,TRBJ2-5,12,many,NA,CASSYQGETQYF,TGTGCCAGCAGTTACCAGGGAGAGACCCAGTACTTC
TRBV11-2,TRBJ2-1,14,NA,NA,CASSLGVPGNEQFF,TGTGCCAGCAGCTTAGGAGTCCCGGGGAATGAGCAGTTCTTC
TRBV5-6,TRBJ2-7,17,NA,TRBD2,CASSFGPSGSSSYEQYF,TGTGCCAGCAGCTTCGGTCCTAGCGGATCTAGCTCCTACGAGCAGTACTTC
TRBV12-3/TRBV12-4,TRBJ2-2,18,few,TRBD2,CASSLANLAGPNTGELFF,TGTGCCAGCAGTTTAGCCAATTTAGCGGGCCCGAACACCGGGGAGCTGTTTTTT
TRBV10-3,TRBJ1-2,17,many,TRBD1,CAISEPRGHDEGYGYTF,TGTGCCATCAGTGAGCCCAGGGGGCATGATGAGGGCTATGGCTACACCTTC
TRBV6-1,TRBJ2-1,15,NA,NA,CASSEDLSGWDKQFF,TGTGCCAGCAGTGAAGATCTATCAGGATGGGACAAGCAGTTCTTC
TRBV6-1,TRBJ2-1,14,many,NA,CASSEFGNNNEQFF,TGTGCCAGCAGTGAATTCGGGAACAACAATGAGCAGTTCTTC
TRBV6-1,TRBJ1-1,15,few,NA,CASWRGAARAPEAFF,TGTGCCAGCTGGCGGGGGGCCGCACGGGCCCCTGAAGCTTTCTTT
TRBV12-3/TRBV12-4,TRBJ2-7,13,NA,TRBD1,CANLWTGSSEQYF,TGTGCCAACCTATGGACAGGGAGTAGCGAGCAGTACTTC
TRBV6-1,TRBJ2-5,13,many,NA,CASRQTVLETQYF,TGTGCCAGCAGACAGACAGTTTTAGAGACCCAGTACTTC
TRBV6-1,TRBJ1-3,18,few,TRBD1,CASSAYDRVLSSGNTIYF,TGTGCCAGCAGTGCCTACGACAGGGTACTCAGCTCTGGAAACACCATATATTTT
TRBV10-3,TRBJ2-7,13,few,TRBD1,CAMAPGQGYEQYF,TGTGCCATGGCACCGGGACAGGGTTACGAGCAGTACTTC
TRBV20-1,TRBJ2-7,16,few,NA,CSARGFGGGTTYEQYF,TGCAGTGCTAGAGGGTTTGGGGGAGGCACGACCTACGAGCAGTACTTC
TRBV6-1,TRBJ1-4,12,many,NA,CASSESGEKLFF,TGTGCCAGCAGTGAATCGGGGGAAAAACTGTTTTTT
TRBV2,TRBJ1-4,14,many,NA,CASRTATTNEKLFF,TGTGCCAGCAGGACTGCTACAACTAATGAAAAACTGTTTTTT
TRBV20-1,TRBJ1-1,14,NA,TRBD1,CSARSGTVNTEAFF,TGCAGTGCTAGATCAGGGACAGTGAACACTGAAGCTTTCTTT
TRBV20-1,TRBJ2-4,17,once,NA,CSAGTSRIPVTKNIQYF,TGCAGTGCTGGAACCTCACGGATACCTGTAACCAAAAACATTCAGTACTTC
TRBV6-5,TRBJ1-4,14,NA,NA,CASSYRPLIEKLFF,TGTGCCAGCAGTTACCGACCTTTAATTGAAAAACTGTTTTTT
TRBV5-1,TRBJ2-7,15,NA,TRBD2,CASSLTSGAPYEQYF,TGCGCCAGCAGCTTGACTAGCGGAGCCCCCTACGAGCAGTACTTC
TRBV25-1,TRBJ2-4,14,NA,NA,CASSESGPQNIQYF,TGTGCCAGCAGTGAATCAGGGCCACAAAACATTCAGTACTTC
TRBV10-3,TRBJ1-2,16,NA,TRBD1,CAISEWQGASNYGYTF,TGTGCCATCAGTGAGTGGCAGGGGGCGTCAAACTATGGCTACACCTTC
TRBV2,TRBJ1-5,16,many,TRBD1,CASSAGTGGSNQPQHF,TGTGCCAGCAGTGCTGGGACAGGGGGTAGCAATCAGCCCCAGCATTTT
TRBV5-1,TRBJ2-7,13,NA,NA,CAPLAGSYYEQYF,TGCGCGCCTCTCGCGGGGTCTTACTACGAGCAGTACTTC
TRBV2,TRBJ1-2,18,many,NA,CASSERAGATPVNYGYTF,TGTGCCAGCAGTGAACGGGCAGGGGCTACCCCGGTGAACTATGGCTACACCTTC
TRBV3-1,TRBJ2-5,15,many,NA,CASNLQGRGQETQYF,TGTGCCAGCAACCTACAGGGAAGGGGCCAAGAGACCCAGTACTTC
TRBV7-9,TRBJ1-4,15,few,NA,CASSSRGRRNEKLFF,TGTGCCAGCAGCTCCAGGGGCAGGAGGAATGAAAAACTGTTTTTT
TRBV5-5,TRBJ1-5,13,NA,NA,CASSLGSELAQHF,TGTGCCAGCAGCTTGGGGTCTGAATTGGCCCAGCATTTT
TRBV9,TRBJ1-1,16,NA,TRBD1,CASSVTGGAGNTEAFF,TGTGCCAGCAGCGTTACAGGGGGCGCCGGGAACACTGAAGCTTTCTTT
TRBV3-1,TRBJ2-7,15,NA,TRBD2,CASSPRLAGEVEQYF,TGTGCCAGCAGCCCGAGACTAGCGGGAGAGGTCGAGCAGTACTTC
TRBV7-8,TRBJ1-1,15,few,NA,CASSLAPRMNTEAFF,TGTGCCAGCAGCTTGGCTCCTCGGATGAACACTGAAGCTTTCTTT
TRBV20-1,TRBJ1-1,14,few,NA,CSARGDRLNTEAFF,TGCAGTGCTAGAGGTGACCGCTTGAACACTGAAGCTTTCTTT
TRBV6-1,TRBJ1-1,14,many,NA,CASSKARDRTEAFF,TGTGCCAGCAGTAAAGCCAGGGATCGCACTGAAGCTTTCTTT
TRBV12-3/TRBV12-4,TRBJ1-1,13,NA,NA,CATSKGPNTEAFF,TGTGCCACTAGTAAGGGTCCGAACACTGAAGCTTTCTTT
TRBV5-1,TRBJ1-3,16,NA,TRBD1,CASSFDTGGSGNTIYF,TGCGCCAGTAGCTTCGACACAGGGGGCTCTGGAAACACCATATATTTT
TRBV13,TRBJ2-7,14,few,NA,CASSLEGSRYEQYF,TGTGCCAGCAGCTTAGAGGGCAGCCGATACGAGCAGTACTTC
TRBV30,TRBJ2-7,14,NA,TRBD2,CAWSVLAGVSEQYF,TGTGCCTGGAGTGTATTAGCGGGAGTATCCGAGCAGTACTTC
TRBV7-9,TRBJ1-5,13,few,NA,CASSFLRDQPQHF,TGTGCCAGCAGCTTTTTGCGGGATCAGCCCCAGCATTTT
TRBV7-9,TRBJ2-7,15,NA,TRBD2,CASSSNSGSYYEQYF,TGTGCCAGCAGCTCTAACAGCGGGAGCTACTACGAGCAGTACTTC
TRBV27,TRBJ2-7,12,few,NA,CASSLWRGEQYF,TGTGCCAGCAGTTTATGGAGGGGGGAGCAGTACTTC
TRBV29-1,TRBJ2-7,13,NA,TRBD2,CSVEGLDSYEQYF,TGCAGCGTCGAGGGACTAGATTCCTACGAGCAGTACTTC
TRBV20-1,TRBJ2-5,11,NA,NA,CSASLEPTQYF,TGCAGTGCTAGTCTAGAACCTACCCAGTACTTC
TRBV27,TRBJ1-1,13,NA,NA,CASTRAGRTEAFF,TGTGCCAGCACTCGGGCAGGGAGGACTGAAGCTTTCTTT
TRBV20-1,TRBJ2-3,14,NA,TRBD1,CSACGQGAPDTQYF,TGCAGTGCCTGCGGACAGGGGGCCCCAGATACGCAGTATTTT
TRBV12-3/TRBV12-4,TRBJ2-7,15,NA,TRBD2,CASSSLSGRGYEQYF,TGTGCCAGCAGTTCCCTTAGCGGGAGGGGATACGAGCAGTACTTC
TRBV29-1,TRBJ1-2,16,NA,TRBD1,CSVTGTGDEANYGYTF,TGCAGCGTGACCGGGACAGGGGATGAAGCTAACTATGGCTACACCTTC
TRBV2,TRBJ2-7,14,many,TRBD2,CASSELAGFYEQYF,TGTGCCAGCAGTGAACTAGCGGGATTCTACGAGCAGTACTTC
TRBV19,TRBJ1-2,15,NA,NA,CASSLSAIHFYGYTF,TGTGCCAGTAGTCTATCGGCTATCCATTTCTATGGCTACACCTTC
TRBV19,TRBJ2-2,13,NA,TRBD1,CASIGQVTGELFF,TGTGCCAGTATAGGACAGGTCACCGGGGAGCTGTTTTTT
TRBV12-3/TRBV12-4,TRBJ2-7,15,NA,NA,CASSFGFQDSYEQYF,TGTGCCAGCAGTTTCGGGTTCCAAGACTCCTACGAGCAGTACTTC
TRBV6-5,TRBJ1-1,20,NA,NA,CASSCFSNLDSCLYDTEAFF,TGTGCCAGCAGTTGTTTTTCCAACTTGGACAGTTGTTTGTACGACACTGAAGCTTTCTTT
TRBV10-3,TRBJ1-2,14,few,TRBD1,CAISQYRGRGGYTF,TGTGCCATCAGCCAATACAGGGGGCGTGGTGGCTACACCTTC
TRBV6-1,TRBJ1-1,14,few,NA,CASNPQGLSTEAFF,TGTGCCAGCAATCCTCAGGGGTTGAGCACTGAAGCTTTCTTT
TRBV20-1,TRBJ2-7,17,NA,TRBD2,CSASKSLAGDWTYEQYF,TGCAGTGCTAGTAAGTCCCTCGCGGGAGATTGGACCTACGAGCAGTACTTC
TRBV5-1,TRBJ1-1,15,NA,TRBD1,CASSTTGGAWTEAFF,TGCGCCAGCAGCACGACAGGGGGCGCGTGGACTGAAGCTTTCTTT
TRBV11-2,TRBJ2-7,19,many,TRBD2,CASSFGPGLAGVVPREQYF,TGTGCCAGCAGTTTTGGTCCGGGACTAGCGGGAGTAGTCCCTAGGGAGCAGTACTTC
TRBV20-1,TRBJ1-5,14,few,NA,CSAGLGGGGQPQHF,TGCAGTGCTGGACTCGGAGGCGGAGGGCAGCCCCAGCATTTT
TRBV20-1,TRBJ2-5,14,NA,TRBD1,CSARRTDREETQYF,TGCAGTGCTAGAAGAACTGACAGGGAAGAGACCCAGTACTTC